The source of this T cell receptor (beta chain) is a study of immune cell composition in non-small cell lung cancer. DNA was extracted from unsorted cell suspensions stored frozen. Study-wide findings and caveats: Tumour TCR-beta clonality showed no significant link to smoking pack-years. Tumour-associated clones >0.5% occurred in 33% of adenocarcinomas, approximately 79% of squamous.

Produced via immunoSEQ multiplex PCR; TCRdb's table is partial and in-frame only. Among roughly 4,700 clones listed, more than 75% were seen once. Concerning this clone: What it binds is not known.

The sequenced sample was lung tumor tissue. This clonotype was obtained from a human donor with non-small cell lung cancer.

The DNA of the CDR3 is TGTGCCAGCAGCGCCATTCCGACAGGGGTAAATTCACCCCTCCACTTT. Protein: CASSAIPTGVNSPLHF. This chain links TRBV7-2 with TRBJ1-6; 8 bases align to TRBD1. CDR3 length equals 16 residues. V lost 5 bases to trimming and J lost 7 bases; unmatched junction nucleotides: 10. Germline V lookup: CDR1 SGHTA, CDR2 FQGNSA. The variable domain in full, completed from reference TRBV7-2 and TRBJ1-6, reads GAGVSQSPSNKVTEKGKDVELRCDPISGHTALYWYRQSLGQGLEFLIYFQGNSAPDKSGLPSDRFSAERTGGSVSTLTIQRTQQEDSAVYLCASSAIPTGVNSPLHFGNGTRLTVT.